A single sample is the source of the 22 T cell receptor beta chains below, sequenced in a study of T cell changes during pregnancy in multiple sclerosis (dated by TCRdb to the late 2010s). Library method: the immunoSEQ multiplex PCR assay. Drawn from immuneACCESS, this table holds only the in-frame rearrangements with V and J called that TCRdb kept. Clones are partly lost; checked studies trace under half to an unresolved V gene and leave the rest unexplained. The sample contains about 71,000 clones, more than 80% of them found a single time. 1.2% of the sample comes from the top ten. The sequenced sample was peripheral blood, obtained in the third trimester of pregnancy. The receptors come from a female donor with multiple sclerosis, enrolled in a pregnancy study.

The rearrangement joins TRBV27 to TRBJ2-5; TRBD1 agrees at 8 bases. This CDR3 has 18 amino acids. Unmatched junction bases numbered 14, after V lost 5 bases and J lost 0 bases. CDR1 and CDR2 from the germline V gene are MNHEY and SMNVEV (reference sequence). For the CDR3, the DNA is TGTGCCAGCAGTCCCGGACAGGGTCTCGAGCGGGACCAAGAGACCCAGTACTTC. Translated, it gives CASSPGQGLERDQETQYF.

The gene calls are TRBV7-7 and TRBJ2-3, with 7 bases matching TRBD2. Germline loops: CDR1 SSHAT, CDR2 FNYEAQ (reference sequence). This CDR3 has 15 amino acids. Losses at the gene ends were 1 base for V and 6 bases for J; bases not matched to a gene: 7. The CDR3 nucleotides are TGTGCCAGCAGCTTAGATGGCGGGAGTTGGGATACGCAGTATTTT. Amino acid sequence: CASSLDGGSWDTQYF.

The genes are TRBV7-7 and TRBJ2-3; 7 nucleotides agree with TRBD2. The CDR3 has 15 amino acids. With V trimmed by 5 bases and J by 4 bases, 9 bases remained unmatched. Germline CDR1 is SSHAT and CDR2 is FNYEAQ (reference sequence). In DNA, the CDR3 is TGTGCCAGCAGCCCTAACGGGGGGTTCGCAGATACGCAGTATTTT. It translates to CASSPNGGFADTQYF.

This chain connects TRBV7-7 to TRBJ2-3; tentative D call: TRBD1 (5 bases). Trimming stripped 0 bases from V and 1 base from J, with 8 bases between. CDR1 is SSHAT and CDR2 is FNYEAQ in the germline V gene (reference sequence). CDR3 length equals 15 residues. Written as DNA, the CDR3 is TGTGCCAGCAGCTTAGCGGGCAGGGGCACAGATACGCAGTATTTT. Translating it yields CASSLAGRGTDTQYF. The full variable domain, its missing parts supplied by reference TRBV7-7 and TRBJ2-3, is GAGVSQSPRYKVTKRGQDVTLRCDPISSHATLYWYQQALGQGPEFLTYFNYEAQPDKSGLPSDRFSAERPEGSISTLTIQRTEQRDSAMYRCASSLAGRGTDTQYFGPGTRLTVL.

The chain links TRBV6-1 to TRBJ1-3; D is unclear. The CDR3 sequence is 15 residues long. The V gene lost 1 base and the J gene lost 0 bases, with 7 bases spanning the gap. Germline values: CDR1 MNHNS, CDR2 SASEGT. The CDR3 coding sequence is TGTGCCAGCAGTGAAGTCCTTAGCTCTGGAAACACCATATATTTT. This sequence encodes CASSEVLSSGNTIYF.

The J gene is TRBJ2-2, the V gene TRBV4-3, with D perhaps matching TRBD2 (7 bases). CDR1 and CDR2 from the germline V gene are LGHNA and YSLEER. The CDR3 is 21 amino acids. V lost 1 base and J 6 bases, leaving 30 bases between the germline ends. CDR3 region: CASSQGIGLADHRARSGELFF. Here the CDR3 DNA reads TGCGCCAGCAGCCAAGGGATCGGCCTAGCGGACCACAGGGCGAGGTCCGGGGAGCTGTTTTTT.

DNA of the CDR3: TGTGCCAGCAGCTACCGGGACAGCGCCTACGAGCAGTACTTC. It yields the protein CASSYRDSAYEQYF. The chain couples TRBV5-6 to TRBJ2-7; 7 nucleotides match TRBD1. CDR1 and CDR2 (germline): SGHDT, YYEEEE. The CDR3 runs to 14 residues. Trimming at V came to 3 bases and at J to 2 bases, leaving 5 bases not matched to a gene.

This clone was counted a single time. The chain uses TRBV5-1 and TRBJ1-1; a possible D gene is TRBD1 (5 bases). The CDR3 contains 15 residues. Germline lookup yields CDR1 SGHRS and CDR2 YFSETQ. V lost 0 bases to trimming and J lost 1 base, with 10 bases between them. CDR3 amino acids: CASSLVLGGNTEAFF. The CDR3 nucleotides are TGCGCCAGCAGCTTGGTACTGGGGGGGAACACTGAAGCTTTCTTT.

As concerns this clone: Mismatch with germline at one junction end may stem from a read error. The chain uses TRBV7-7 and TRBJ2-2; D may be TRBD2 (5 bases). Per the germline V gene, CDR1 is SSHAT and CDR2 is FNYEAQ (reference sequence). The CDR3 runs 16 residues. The CDR3 nucleotides are TGTGCTAGCAGCTTAGAGCCCCGGGGTAACACCGGGGAGCTGTTTTTT. Protein product: CASSLEPRGNTGELFF.

The genes are TRBV29-1 and TRBJ2-1; 13 bases agree with TRBD2. CDR3 length: 16 residues. Germline CDR1 reads SQVTM; CDR2 reads ANQGSEA. V was clipped by 6 bases and J by 6 bases; unmatched bases: 11. The CDR3 region has the DNA TGCAGCGTGTATGGGACTAGCGGGGCCCTAGGCAATGAGCAGTTCTTC. Translating gives CSVYGTSGALGNEQFF.

The genes are TRBV1 and TRBJ2-5; TRBD2, the D gene given by the table, was not confirmed from the DNA. TRBV1 is a documented pseudogene. The CDR3 has 18 amino acids. The CDR3, as DNA: TGCACCAGCAGCCACCGACCCCGAGAGCGGGAGCGAGGGGAGACCCAGTACTTC. Amino acids: CTSSHRPRERERGETQYF.

This rearrangement joins TRBV2 to TRBJ2-1; a weak D match, TRBD2 (6 bases). CDR3 length: 15 residues. Germline V gives CDR1 SNHLY, CDR2 FYNNEI. The V end was cut by 3 bases, the J end by 7 bases, with 16 bases between. The CDR3 spells CASSDSEGPFNEQFF. As DNA, the CDR3 is TGTGCCAGCAGTGACTCGGAGGGCCCCTTTAATGAGCAGTTCTTC.

This clone was found once. This chain connects TRBV6-1 to TRBJ1-1; D perhaps matches TRBD1 (6 bases). V was cut by 6 bases and J by 6 bases, with 17 bases left in between. There are 14 residues in the CDR3. Per the germline V gene, CDR1 is MNHNS and CDR2 is SASEGT. Written as DNA, the CDR3 is TGTGCCAGCAGCGGACAGCCTGGTGTGCCTGAAGCTTTCTTT. It translates to CASSGQPGVPEAFF.

There are a few counts of this clone. This sequence joins TRBV7-2 and TRBJ2-7; 7 nucleotides agree with TRBD2. This CDR3 contains 15 residues. J lost 3 bases, V lost 5 bases, and 10 bases had no gene match. Germline V lookup: CDR1 SGHTA, CDR2 FQGNSA. The CDR3 region has the DNA TGTGCCAGCAGCCAAGGGTCGGGAGGCTACTACGAGCAGTACTTC. Encoded protein: CASSQGSGGYYEQYF. Drawing the rest from reference TRBV7-2 and TRBJ2-7, the complete variable domain is GAGVSQSPSNKVTEKGKDVELRCDPISGHTALYWYRQSLGQGLEFLIYFQGNSAPDKSGLPSDRFSAERTGGSVSTLTIQRTQQEDSAVYLCASSQGSGGYYEQYFGPGTRLTVT.

The V call is TRBV5-4, the J call TRBJ1-5, with 8 nucleotides matching TRBD1. This CDR3 is built from 16 residues. Trimming removed 4 bases from V and 2 bases from J; junction bases left unmatched: 8. Germline CDR1 is SGHNT and CDR2 is YYREEE (reference sequence). The DNA for the CDR3 is TGTGCCAGCAGCCGGAACCGGGACAGGTGCAATCAGCCCCAGCATTTT. It specifies CASSRNRDRCNQPQHF. The full variable domain, its missing parts supplied by reference TRBV5-4 and TRBJ1-5, is ETGVTQSPTHLIKTRGQQVTLRCSSQSGHNTVSWYQQALGQGPQFIFQYYREEENGRGNFPPRFSGLQFPNYSSELNVNALELDDSALYLCASSRNRDRCNQPQHFGDGTRLSIL.

The chain has TRBV6-5 and TRBJ1-2; possible D gene TRBD1, 6 bases. V was pared by 6 bases and J by 4 bases, with 18 bases between. Germline values: CDR1 MNHEY, CDR2 SVGAGI. The CDR3 length is 15 residues. DNA for the CDR3: TGTGCCAGCAGGTCCCCGGGACAAAACTTCTATGGCTACACCTTC. This gives the protein CASRSPGQNFYGYTF.

V gene TRBV28 combines with J gene TRBJ2-7; TRBD2 matches 8 bases. CDR1 and CDR2 from the germline V gene are MDHEN and SYDVKM. V dropped 5 bases and J dropped 6; count of bases not matched to a gene: 9. The CDR3 contains 14 residues. CDR3: CASSPSGRKGEQYF. CDR3 in DNA: TGTGCCAGCAGTCCAAGCGGGAGAAAGGGCGAGCAGTACTTC. The full variable domain, with the rest looked up from reference TRBV28 and TRBJ2-7, is DVKVTQSSRYLVKRTGEKVFLECVQDMDHENMFWYRQDPGLGLRLIYFSYDVKMKEKGDIPEGYSVSREKKERFSLILESASTNQTSMYLCASSPSGRKGEQYFGPGTRLTVT.

The gene calls are TRBV19 and TRBJ2-1; 7 nucleotides match TRBD1. The CDR3 runs to 15 residues. The ends lost 7 bases at V and 10 bases at J; junction bases unmatched: 16. Germline CDR1 reads LNHDA; CDR2 reads SQIVND (reference sequence). CDR3 residues: CASNVWTGGPGEQFF. The CDR3 nucleotides are TGTGCCAGTAACGTTTGGACAGGCGGGCCCGGGGAGCAGTTCTTC.

In its sample, this clone was seen once. The V and J genes are TRBV5-1 and TRBJ2-7, with 11 nucleotides matching TRBD2. The germline gives CDR1 SGHRS, CDR2 YFSETQ. The trim removed 0 bases at V and 4 bases at J, leaving 3 bases unmatched. The CDR3 consists of 15 residues. The CDR3 DNA follows: TGCGCCAGCAGCTTGGGACTAGCGGGAATTTACGAGCAGTACTTC. It yields the protein CASSLGLAGIYEQYF. Full variable domain (rest looked up from reference TRBV5-1 and TRBJ2-7): KAGVTQTPRYLIKTRGQQVTLSCSPISGHRSVSWYQQTPGQGLQFLFEYFSETQRNKGNFPGRFSGRQFSNSRSEMNVSTLELGDSALYLCASSLGLAGIYEQYFGPGTRLTVT.

The genes are TRBV23-1 and TRBJ1-3; D gene uncertain. TRBV23-1 falls under the ORF class, with uncertain function. V lost 0 bases to trimming and J lost 0 bases, with 3 bases between them. The CDR3 covers 14 residues. The CDR3 protein is CASSQSSSGNTIYF. CDR3 coding DNA: TGCGCCAGCAGTCAATCCTCCTCTGGAAACACCATATATTTT.

The chain is built from TRBV4-1 and TRBJ1-4, with 10 positions matching TRBD1. The germline V gene encodes CDR1 MGHRA and CDR2 YSYEKL. With V trimmed by 0 bases and J by 12 bases, 1 base remained unmatched. The CDR3 totals 13 residues. CDR3 DNA: TGCGCCAGCAGCCAAGATGGGACAGGGGAACTGTTTTTT. Translation: CASSQDGTGELFF.

This rearrangement joins TRBV7-9 to TRBJ2-7, with 11 positions matching TRBD1. Germline trimming cut 7 bases from V and 3 bases from J; bases unmatched to any gene: 14. CDR3 length: 17 residues. The germline V gene encodes CDR1 SEHNR and CDR2 FQNEAQ (reference sequence). The CDR3 spells CASNKNVGTGGIYEQYF. CDR3 bases: TGTGCCAGCAACAAAAACGTCGGGACAGGGGGGATCTACGAGCAGTACTTC.